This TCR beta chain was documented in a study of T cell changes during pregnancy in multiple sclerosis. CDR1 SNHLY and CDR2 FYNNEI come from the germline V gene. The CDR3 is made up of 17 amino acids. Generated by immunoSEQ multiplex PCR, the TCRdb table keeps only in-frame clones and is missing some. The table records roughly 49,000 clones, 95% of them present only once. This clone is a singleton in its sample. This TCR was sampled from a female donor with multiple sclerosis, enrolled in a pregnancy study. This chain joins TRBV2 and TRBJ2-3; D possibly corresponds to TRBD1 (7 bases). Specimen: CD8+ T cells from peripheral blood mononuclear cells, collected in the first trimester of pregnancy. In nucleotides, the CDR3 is TGTGCGAACGTCGGCGAACACAGGGGAGGTCCGACAGATACGCAGTATTTT. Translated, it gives CANVGEHRGGPTDTQYF.